A selection of T cell receptor beta chains follows, all from one sample in a study of response to subunit inactivated influenza vaccine. One entry per CDR3 protein, called by TCRdb with MiXCR from the RT-PCR reads. In the table there are 500,000 to 600,000 distinct CDR3 sequences, approximately 7.7% of which are singletons. Sample: PBMCs from blood, taken about 23 months after vaccination. These receptors were obtained from a man aged 45 to 75 who received an inactivated influenza vaccine. CDR3s include the opening cysteine and the closing phenylalanine or tryptophan. D genes are given only for firm matches. Not all rows give a size; the values are once, few, many and, for expanded clones, a class.

J gene: TRBJ2-6; D gene: .; clone size: few; V gene: TRBV6-2/TRBV6-3; CDR3 DNA: TGTGCCAGTAGTGGGGGCCTCGACTCTGGGGCCAACGTCCTGACTTTC; CDR3 protein: CASSGGLDSGANVLTF
J gene: TRBJ2-1; D gene: TRBD2; clone size: many; V gene: TRBV7-2; CDR3 DNA: TGTGCCAGCAGGCGGCTAGCGGGAGGGGGGAATGAGCAGTTCTTC; CDR3 protein: CASRRLAGGGNEQFF
J gene: TRBJ2-5; D gene: .; clone size: few; V gene: TRBV5-6; CDR3 DNA: TGTGCCAGCAGCTTGGGGCCGGGAACACAAGAGACCCAGTACTTC; CDR3 protein: CASSLGPGTQETQYF
J gene: TRBJ1-4; D gene: TRBD1; clone size: few; V gene: TRBV12-3/TRBV12-4; CDR3 DNA: TGTGCCAGCAGTTTGGGACAGGGATGGGAAAAACTGTTTTTT; CDR3 protein: CASSLGQGWEKLFF
J gene: TRBJ2-5; D gene: .; clone size: .; V gene: TRBV11-2; CDR3 DNA: TGTGCCAGCAGCCCACTAGTAGAGGAGACCCGGTACTTC; CDR3 protein: CASSPLVEETRYF
J gene: TRBJ2-2; D gene: TRBD1; clone size: few; V gene: TRBV15; CDR3 DNA: TGTGCCACCAGAACCTCAGGGGGCTACATCGGGGAGCTGTTTTTT; CDR3 protein: CATRTSGGYIGELFF
J gene: TRBJ2-2; D gene: .; clone size: .; V gene: TRBV20-1; CDR3 DNA: TGCAGTGCTCCCCAAACGGGGGCCGGGGAGCTGTTTTTT; CDR3 protein: CSAPQTGAGELFF
J gene: TRBJ2-5; D gene: .; clone size: .; V gene: TRBV9; CDR3 DNA: TGTGCCAGCAGCGTAAACGGGAAAACCCAGTACTTC; CDR3 protein: CASSVNGKTQYF
J gene: TRBJ2-1; D gene: TRBD2; clone size: many; V gene: TRBV25-1; CDR3 DNA: TGTGCCAGCAGAGACATACTAGCGGGGGGGGACAATGAGCAGTTCTTC; CDR3 protein: CASRDILAGGDNEQFF
J gene: TRBJ2-7; D gene: .; clone size: .; V gene: TRBV7-2; CDR3 DNA: TGTGCCAGCAGCTTAGGTTTTCAGGGCTCCTACGAGCAGTACTTC; CDR3 protein: CASSLGFQGSYEQYF
J gene: TRBJ2-2; D gene: .; clone size: few; V gene: TRBV7-3; CDR3 DNA: TGTGCCAGCAGCTCCAGGGAAGGCGGGGAGCTGTTTTTT; CDR3 protein: CASSSREGGELFF